The subject of this entry is one T cell receptor beta chain. As yet, its antigen is unknown. The sample holds other DNA sequences that translate to the same CDR3. V dropped 6 bases and J dropped 3; count of bases not matched to a gene: 2. This CDR3 comprises 12 residues. In germline, CDR1 is SQVTM, CDR2 ANQGSEA. It was cDNA, reverse transcribed from extracted RNA, that served as the sequencing template. Clones were sequenced by immunoSEQ multiplex PCR, and TCRdb holds only the in-frame ones, with some missing. The sample consists of about 130,000 clones, almost 50% of them appearing once. This entry belongs to a study of CD8+ T cells in alopecia areata. Lesional scalp tissue (obtained by punch biopsy) and peripheral blood were collected from alopecia areata patients. Findings and limits, study-wide: Although TCR sharing was seen in mice, sharing across patients was less clear, possibly for HLA-related reasons. Sequencing of scalp tissue also captures the resident alphabeta T cells of normal skin. Compared with normal scalp, lesional scalp had higher clonality and more expanded CD8+ clones.

The chain employs TRBV29-1 and TRBJ2-5, with 9 bases that match TRBD1. The origin of this receptor is a human donor with alopecia areata. Sequenced here: CD8+ T cells sorted from blood, sampled at week 0. CDR3 sequence (DNA): TGCAGCGTGGACAGGGGAGAAGAGACCCAGTACTTC. This gives the protein CSVDRGEETQYF. The entire variable domain, with the rest obtained from reference TRBV29-1 and TRBJ2-5, is as follows: SAVISQKPSRDICQRGTSLTIQCQVDSQVTMMFWYRQQPGQSLTLIATANQGSEATYESGFVIDKFPISRPNLTFSTLTVSNMSPEDSSIYLCSVDRGEETQYFGPGTRLLVL.